The subject of this entry is one T cell receptor beta chain. The CDR3 extends over 10 amino acids. Germline V CDR1 and CDR2: DFQATT, SNEGSKA (reference sequence). Trimming stripped 3 bases from V and 12 bases from J, with 10 bases between. Repertoires were generated with immunoSEQ multiplex PCR, while TCRdb's copy carries only in-frame clones and drops some. Of about 380,000 clones in the sample, less than 85% were seen once. The data stem from a study of blood T cell repertoires in COVID-19. The sequencing input was peripheral blood. The rearrangement uses TRBV20-1 and TRBJ2-3, with D possibly being TRBD2 (5 bases). The sequence was obtained from a woman younger than 30 with acute or convalescent COVID-19. CDR3 region: CSASLASQYF. The CDR3 bases are TGCAGTGCTAGTCTGGCTAGCCAGTATTTT.